This TCR beta chain was captured in a study of blood T cell repertoires in COVID-19. Study context: Acute and convalescent COVID-19 specimens originated in the United States, Italy and Spain. PBMCs, B-cell-depleted T cells, or T cells provided the cDNA or gDNA that made up the material.

In the authors' methods: Amplification from reference gene primers served as the basis for estimated nucleated cell counts. The table came from immunoSEQ multiplex PCR; TCRdb's copy has only in-frame clones and leaves some out. V, J and clone size reflect that table, while D and trimming were determined from the DNA. The sample contains tens of thousands of clones, 86% of which appear only once. V lost 5 bases and J 2 bases, leaving 12 bases between the germline ends. CDR3 length equals 14 residues. Germline V gives CDR1 SGHTA, CDR2 FQGNSA. Sample: peripheral blood. The rearrangement links TRBV7-2 to TRBJ1-2; TRBD1 is a possible D gene (6 bases). The sequence derives from a man aged 25 to 40 with acute or convalescent COVID-19. CDR3 nucleotides: TGTGCCAGCAGCCTACAGGGAAACAACTATGGCTACACCTTC. It codes for CASSLQGNNYGYTF. Complete variable domain (other parts from reference TRBV7-2 and TRBJ1-2): GAGVSQSPSNKVTEKGKDVELRCDPISGHTALYWYRQSLGQGLEFLIYFQGNSAPDKSGLPSDRFSAERTGGSVSTLTIQRTQQEDSAVYLCASSLQGNNYGYTFGSGTRLTVV.